The subject of this entry is one T cell receptor beta chain. Its antigen is as yet unknown. CDR3 size: 15 residues. Germline CDR1 and CDR2: SGHVS and FQNEAQ. V dropped 2 bases and J dropped 4 bases, with 14 bases sitting between them. This specimen belongs to a study of post-analysis software for immune sequencing data. Overall study context: Several disease courses (relapsing-remitting, secondary progressive and progressive-relapsing) of multiple sclerosis were included.

TCR beta cDNA libraries included unique molecular identifiers. Between 1 and 10 million T cells gave rise to hundreds of thousands of cDNA molecules. Each CDR3 protein gets one entry after TCRdb re-called the PCR reads with MiXCR. The data show hundreds of thousands of distinct CDR3 sequences, 30% to 45% seen once. Study-wide results and caveats: Strong same-batch co-clustering of samples appeared with F measure clustering. Patients carried several TRBV segments more frequently than controls did, and TRBV5-6, TRBV5-1 and TRBV20-1 were among them. Significantly decreased normalized Chao1 diversity was recorded for multiple sclerosis patients relative to controls.

J is TRBJ1-2 and V is TRBV7-8, with a possible D match to TRBD1 (6 bases). The origin of this receptor is a girl between 10 and 17 years old with multiple sclerosis. Input material: blood. The chain's CDR3 is CASSLNLQGIYGYTF. CDR3 in DNA: TGTGCCAGCAGCTTAAACCTACAGGGTATCTATGGCTACACCTTC.